The 14 T cell receptor beta chains listed next were all sequenced from one sample in a study of T cell changes during pregnancy in multiple sclerosis. Clones were read by immunoSEQ multiplex PCR, and TCRdb kept only the in-frame ones, dropping some. The sample lists around 31,000 clones, approximately 90% occurring once. This sample comprised CD4+ T cells from peripheral blood mononuclear cells, obtained in the first trimester of pregnancy. The receptors shown here come from a female donor with multiple sclerosis, enrolled in a pregnancy study.

A single count supports this clone. The V gene is TRBV5-1, the J gene TRBJ1-6; TRBD1 agrees at 9 bases. J gave up 9 bases and V 3 bases, and 7 bases lay outside the gene matches. Per germline, CDR1 SGHRS and CDR2 YFSETQ. The CDR3 runs to 15 residues. For the CDR3, the DNA is TGCGCCAGCAGCTGGGGGGGACAGGGAGGTTCACCCCTCCACTTT. This gives the protein CASSWGGQGGSPLHF.

The gene calls are TRBV27 and TRBJ1-1, with 9 positions matching TRBD1. The CDR3 consists of 14 residues. CDR1 and CDR2 (germline): MNHEY, SMNVEV (reference sequence). The V gene end was trimmed by 5 bases and the J gene end by 0 bases; junction bases not matched to a gene: 1. The CDR3 protein is CASSGDRVNTEAFF. The CDR3, as DNA: TGTGCCAGCAGTGGGGACAGGGTGAACACTGAAGCTTTCTTT.

The chain employs TRBV5-6 and TRBJ2-7, with TRBD2 identical over 8 bases. J was trimmed by 3 bases and V by 3 bases; bases with no gene match: 8. Germline V gene sequence: CDR1 SGHDT, CDR2 YYEEEE. The CDR3 loop spans 15 amino acids. CDR3 sequence: CASSSGGGGRYEQYF. The CDR3 DNA reads as TGTGCCAGCAGCTCGGGGGGCGGGGGGCGCTACGAGCAGTACTTC.

The chain links TRBV29-1 to TRBJ2-2; possible D gene TRBD2, 6 bases. Trimming removed 7 bases at V and 7 bases at J, with 16 bases between. This CDR3 region has 13 residues. Germline V gene sequence: CDR1 SQVTM, CDR2 ANQGSEA. The CDR3 is CSASRRGYGELFF. The CDR3 DNA follows: TGCAGCGCCTCGCGTCGGGGGTACGGGGAGCTGTTTTTT.

CDR3 in amino acids: CASSFGQGGYNEQFF. CDR3 sequence (DNA): TGCGCCAGCAGCTTTGGACAGGGAGGCTACAATGAGCAGTTCTTC. The genes are TRBV5-1 and TRBJ2-1; 8 bases are shared with TRBD1. Germline CDR1 SGHRS, CDR2 YFSETQ. V lost 2 bases and J lost 3; bases outside the gene matches: 4. There are 15 residues in the CDR3.

The genes are TRBV7-6 and TRBJ1-4; tentative D call: TRBD1 (6 bases). The CDR3 is 15 residues long. The V end was cut by 4 bases, the J end by 4 bases, with 13 bases between. Germline V gene data show CDR1 as SGHVS and CDR2 as FNYEAQ. The CDR3 nucleotides read TGTGCCAGCAGCTCAAGGGGCAGGGGTAATGAAAAACTGTTTTTT. Amino acid sequence: CASSSRGRGNEKLFF.

The rearrangement links TRBV30 to TRBJ2-3, with TRBD2 identical over 9 bases. The CDR3 runs to 13 residues. V was pared by 6 bases and J by 4 bases, with 5 bases of the junction left unmatched. Germline loops: CDR1 GTSNPN, CDR2 SVGIG (reference sequence). This CDR3 is CACSGGIADTQYF. The CDR3 nucleotides read TGTGCCTGTAGCGGGGGAATAGCAGATACGCAGTATTTT. The whole variable domain, filled in from reference TRBV30 and TRBJ2-3, reads SQTIHQWPATLVQPVGSPLSLECTVEGTSNPNLYWYRQAAGRGLQLLFYSVGIGQISSEVPQNLSASRPQDRQFILSSKKLLLSDSGFYLCACSGGIADTQYFGPGTRLTVL.

The J gene is TRBJ2-4, the V gene TRBV5-4, with TRBD1 matching over 7 bases. The junction had 6 bases not matched to a gene; V was cut back by 3 bases and J by 3 bases. The germline gives CDR1 SGHNT, CDR2 YYREEE (reference sequence). The CDR3 spans 15 residues. As DNA, the CDR3 is TGTGCCAGCAGCTCCGGACAGGCTCTCAAAAACATTCAGTACTTC. As protein: CASSSGQALKNIQYF.

This chain links TRBV2 with TRBJ1-1, with TRBD1 as a possible D gene (6 bases). Trimming took off 5 bases at V and 2 bases at J, with 15 bases between the two ends. The V gene's germline CDR1 is SNHLY and CDR2 FYNNEI. The CDR3 loop spans 15 amino acids. CDR3 DNA: TGTGCCAGCAGTAAGGACAGTCCGTTCAACACTGAAGCTTTCTTT. Translation gives CASSKDSPFNTEAFF.

The J gene is TRBJ2-1, the V gene TRBV5-1; 10 nucleotides align to TRBD1. The CDR3 totals 15 residues. The V gene end was trimmed by 4 bases and the J gene end by 4 bases; junction bases not matched to a gene: 5. From germline, CDR1 is SGHRS and CDR2 YFSETQ. The CDR3: CASSPGQGTYNEQFF. CDR3 nucleotide sequence: TGCGCCAGCAGCCCGGGACAGGGGACGTACAATGAGCAGTTCTTC. The full variable domain, its missing parts supplied by reference TRBV5-1 and TRBJ2-1, is KAGVTQTPRYLIKTRGQQVTLSCSPISGHRSVSWYQQTPGQGLQFLFEYFSETQRNKGNFPGRFSGRQFSNSRSEMNVSTLELGDSALYLCASSPGQGTYNEQFFGPGTRLTVL.

The chain links TRBV19 to TRBJ2-5; D might be TRBD2 (5 bases). The CDR3 sequence is 15 residues long. With 2 bases removed from V and 4 bases from J, the gap between germline ends came to 14 bases. Germline V gene sequence: CDR1 LNHDA, CDR2 SQIVND (reference sequence). The CDR3 DNA reads as TGTGCCAGTAGTATATCTTCCGGGGTGGGAGAGACCCAGTACTTC. Residues: CASSISSGVGETQYF.

In DNA, the CDR3 is TGTGCTAGCTCCAGGACAGGGATCGGCGAGCAGTACTTC. It yields the protein CASSRTGIGEQYF. V and J are TRBV7-7 and TRBJ2-7; 8 bases are a match to TRBD1. Germline CDR1 SSHAT, CDR2 FNYEAQ (reference sequence). CDR3 size: 13 residues.

The chain has TRBV2 and TRBJ2-3; D gene uncertain. The CDR3 loop spans 12 amino acids. CDR1 is SNHLY and CDR2 is FYNNEI in the germline V gene. Trimming left V 4 bases short and J 3 bases short, with 5 bases between. The CDR3 DNA is TGTGCCAGCAGTGTTAGTACAGATACGCAGTATTTT. As protein: CASSVSTDTQYF.

J is TRBJ2-7 and V is TRBV14; 7 bases are a match to TRBD2. Germline lookup yields CDR1 SGHDN and CDR2 FVKESK. The CDR3 has 15 residues. With V trimmed by 6 bases and J by 0 bases, 8 bases remained unmatched. The CDR3 bases are TGTGCCAGCAGTCCAAGCGGGGTCCTCTCCTACGAGCAGTACTTC. It specifies CASSPSGVLSYEQYF.